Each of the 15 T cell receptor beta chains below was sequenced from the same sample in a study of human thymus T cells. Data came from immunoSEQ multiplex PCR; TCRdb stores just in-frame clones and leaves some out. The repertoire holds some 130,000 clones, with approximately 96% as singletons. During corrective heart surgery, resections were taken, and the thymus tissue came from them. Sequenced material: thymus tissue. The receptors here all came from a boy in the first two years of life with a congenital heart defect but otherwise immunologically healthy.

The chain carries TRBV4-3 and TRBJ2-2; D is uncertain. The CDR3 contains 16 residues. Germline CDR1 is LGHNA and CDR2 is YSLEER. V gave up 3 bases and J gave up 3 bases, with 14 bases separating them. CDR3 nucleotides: TGCGCCAGCAGCCACTACCTGCCCCGGGACACCGGGGAGCTGTTTTTT. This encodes CASSHYLPRDTGELFF.

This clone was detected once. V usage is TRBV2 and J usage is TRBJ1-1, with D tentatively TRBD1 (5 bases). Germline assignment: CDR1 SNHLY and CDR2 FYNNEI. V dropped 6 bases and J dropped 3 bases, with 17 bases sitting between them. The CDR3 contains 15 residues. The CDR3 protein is CASREGSIWDTEAFF. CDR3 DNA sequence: TGTGCCAGCAGGGAGGGGTCTATTTGGGACACTGAAGCTTTCTTT.

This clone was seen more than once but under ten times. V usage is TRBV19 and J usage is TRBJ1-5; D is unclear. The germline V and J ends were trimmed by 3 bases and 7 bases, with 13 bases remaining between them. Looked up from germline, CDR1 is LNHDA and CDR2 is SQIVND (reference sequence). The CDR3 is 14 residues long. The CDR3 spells CASSIVPGRQPQHF. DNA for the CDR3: TGTGCCAGTAGTATCGTACCGGGGAGGCAGCCCCAGCATTTT. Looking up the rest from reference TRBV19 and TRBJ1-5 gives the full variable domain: DGGITQSPKYLFRKEGQNVTLSCEQNLNHDAMYWYRQDPGQGLRLIYYSQIVNDFQKGDIAEGYSVSREKKESFPLTVTSAQKNPTAFYLCASSIVPGRQPQHFGDGTRLSIL.

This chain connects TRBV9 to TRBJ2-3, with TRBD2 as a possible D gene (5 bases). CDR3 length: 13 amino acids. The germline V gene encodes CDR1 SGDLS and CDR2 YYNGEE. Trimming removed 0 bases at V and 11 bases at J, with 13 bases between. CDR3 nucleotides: TGTGCCAGCAGCGTAGAACCCAACGGGGAGCAGTATTTT. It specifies CASSVEPNGEQYF. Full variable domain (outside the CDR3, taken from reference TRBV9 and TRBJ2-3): DSGVTQTPKHLITATGQRVTLRCSPRSGDLSVYWYQQSLDQGLQFLIQYYNGEERAKGNILERFSAQQFPDLHSELNLSSLELGDSALYFCASSVEPNGEQYFGPGTRLTVL.

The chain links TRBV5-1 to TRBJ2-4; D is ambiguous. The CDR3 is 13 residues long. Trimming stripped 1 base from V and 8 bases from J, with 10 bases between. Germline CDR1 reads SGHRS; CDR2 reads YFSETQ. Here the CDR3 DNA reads TGCGCCAGCAGCTTGTCGACGGGTGACATTCAGTACTTC. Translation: CASSLSTGDIQYF.

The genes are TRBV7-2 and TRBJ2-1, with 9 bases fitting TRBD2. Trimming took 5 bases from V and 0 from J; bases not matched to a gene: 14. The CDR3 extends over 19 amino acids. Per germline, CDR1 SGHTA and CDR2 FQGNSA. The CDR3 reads CASSIPLAGPPPSYNEQFF. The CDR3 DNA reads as TGTGCCAGCAGCATACCCCTAGCGGGGCCTCCCCCCTCCTACAATGAGCAGTTCTTC.

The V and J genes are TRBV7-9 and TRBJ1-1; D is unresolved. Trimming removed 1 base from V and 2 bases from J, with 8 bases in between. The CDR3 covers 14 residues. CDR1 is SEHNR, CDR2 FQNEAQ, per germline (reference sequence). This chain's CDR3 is CASSLGRTNTEAFF. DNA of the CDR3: TGTGCCAGCAGCTTAGGCAGGACCAACACTGAAGCTTTCTTT.

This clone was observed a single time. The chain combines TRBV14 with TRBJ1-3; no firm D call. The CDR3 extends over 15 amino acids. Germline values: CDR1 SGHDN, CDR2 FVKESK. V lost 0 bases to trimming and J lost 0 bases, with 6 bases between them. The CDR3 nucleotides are TGTGCCAGCAGCCAAGAGGGCCTCTCTGGAAACACCATATATTTT. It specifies CASSQEGLSGNTIYF.

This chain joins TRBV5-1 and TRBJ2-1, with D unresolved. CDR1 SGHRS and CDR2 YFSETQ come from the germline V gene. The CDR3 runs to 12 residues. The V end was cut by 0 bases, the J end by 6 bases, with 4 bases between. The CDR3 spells CASSLGGNEQFF. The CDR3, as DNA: TGCGCCAGCAGCTTGGGAGGCAATGAGCAGTTCTTC.

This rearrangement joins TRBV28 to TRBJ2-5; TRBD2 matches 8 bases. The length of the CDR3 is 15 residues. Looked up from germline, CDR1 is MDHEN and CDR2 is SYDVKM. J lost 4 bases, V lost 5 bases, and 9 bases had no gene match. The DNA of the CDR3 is TGTGCCAGCAGTATGCGGGGGGCTAGAAGAGAGACCCAGTACTTC. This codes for CASSMRGARRETQYF.

For the CDR3, the DNA is TGTGCCAGCAGTTTAACTGGCAGGGAGGAAAGCAATCAGCCCCAGCATTTT. This codes for CASSLTGREESNQPQHF. This chain joins TRBV28 and TRBJ1-5, with D possibly matching TRBD1 (5 bases). CDR1 is MDHEN and CDR2 is SYDVKM in the germline V gene. CDR3 length: 17 residues. With 2 bases removed from V and 1 base from J, the gap between germline ends came to 15 bases.

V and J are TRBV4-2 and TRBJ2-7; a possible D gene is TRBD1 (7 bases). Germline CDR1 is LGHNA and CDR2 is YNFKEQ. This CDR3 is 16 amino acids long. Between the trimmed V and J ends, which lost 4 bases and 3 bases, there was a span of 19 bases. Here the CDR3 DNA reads TGTGCCAGCAGCCGACCCGAAGGCAGGGGGGTCTACGAGCAGTACTTC. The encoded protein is CASSRPEGRGVYEQYF.

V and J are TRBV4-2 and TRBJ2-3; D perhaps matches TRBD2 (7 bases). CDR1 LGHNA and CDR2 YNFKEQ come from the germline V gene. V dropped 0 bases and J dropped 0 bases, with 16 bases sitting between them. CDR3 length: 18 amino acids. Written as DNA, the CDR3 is TGTGCCAGCAGCCAAGATTGTGAAGGGGGGGATAGCACAGATACGCAGTATTTT. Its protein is CASSQDCEGGDSTDTQYF.

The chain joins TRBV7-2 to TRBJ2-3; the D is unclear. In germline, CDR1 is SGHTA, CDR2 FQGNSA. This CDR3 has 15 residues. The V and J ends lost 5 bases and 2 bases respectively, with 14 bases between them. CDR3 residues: CASSQAWILTDTQYF. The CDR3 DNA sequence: TGTGCCAGCAGCCAGGCTTGGATTCTCACAGATACGCAGTATTTT. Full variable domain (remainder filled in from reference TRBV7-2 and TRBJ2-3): GAGVSQSPSNKVTEKGKDVELRCDPISGHTALYWYRQSLGQGLEFLIYFQGNSAPDKSGLPSDRFSAERTGGSVSTLTIQRTQQEDSAVYLCASSQAWILTDTQYFGPGTRLTVL.

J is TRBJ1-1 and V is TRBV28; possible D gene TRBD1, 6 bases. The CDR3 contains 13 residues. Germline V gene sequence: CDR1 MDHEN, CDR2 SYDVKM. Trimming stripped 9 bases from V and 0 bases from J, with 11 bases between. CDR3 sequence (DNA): TGTGCCAGGAGTACAGGGTTGAACACTGAAGCTTTCTTT. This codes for CARSTGLNTEAFF.